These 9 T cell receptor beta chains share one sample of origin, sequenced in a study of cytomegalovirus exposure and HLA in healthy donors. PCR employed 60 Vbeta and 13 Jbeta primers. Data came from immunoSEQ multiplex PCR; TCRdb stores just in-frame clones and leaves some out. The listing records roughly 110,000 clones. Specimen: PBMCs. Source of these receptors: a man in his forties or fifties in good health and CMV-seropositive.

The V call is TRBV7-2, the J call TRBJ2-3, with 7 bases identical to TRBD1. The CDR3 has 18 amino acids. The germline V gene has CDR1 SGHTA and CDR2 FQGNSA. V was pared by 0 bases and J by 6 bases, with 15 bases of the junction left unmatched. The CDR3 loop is CASSLAALGTGVPDTQYF. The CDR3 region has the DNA TGTGCCAGCAGCTTAGCAGCGCTGGGCACAGGGGTCCCGGATACGCAGTATTTT.

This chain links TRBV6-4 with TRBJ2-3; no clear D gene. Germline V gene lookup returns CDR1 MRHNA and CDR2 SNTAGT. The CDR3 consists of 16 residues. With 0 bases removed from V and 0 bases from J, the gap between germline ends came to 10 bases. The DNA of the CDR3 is TGTGCCAGCAGTGACTCACCAAGCCCTAGCACAGATACGCAGTATTTT. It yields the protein CASSDSPSPSTDTQYF.

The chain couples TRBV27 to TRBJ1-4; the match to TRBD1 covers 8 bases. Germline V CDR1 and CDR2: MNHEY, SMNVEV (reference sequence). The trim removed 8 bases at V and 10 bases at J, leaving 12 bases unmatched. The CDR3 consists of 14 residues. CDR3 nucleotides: TGTGCCAGCGGTAAGGCCGGACAGGGCGGAAAACTGTTTTTT. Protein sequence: CASGKAGQGGKLFF.

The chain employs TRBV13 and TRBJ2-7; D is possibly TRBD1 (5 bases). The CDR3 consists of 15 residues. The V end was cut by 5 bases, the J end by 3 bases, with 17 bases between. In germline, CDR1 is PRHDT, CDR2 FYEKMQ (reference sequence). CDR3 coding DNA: TGTGCCAGCAGCCTGAAGGACAACTATGACTACGAGCAGTACTTC. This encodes CASSLKDNYDYEQYF.

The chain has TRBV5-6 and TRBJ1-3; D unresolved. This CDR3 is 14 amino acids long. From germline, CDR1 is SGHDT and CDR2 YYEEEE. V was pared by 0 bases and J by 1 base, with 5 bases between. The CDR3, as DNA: TGTGCCAGCAGCTTGGCCGGTTCTGGAAACACCATATATTTT. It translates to CASSLAGSGNTIYF. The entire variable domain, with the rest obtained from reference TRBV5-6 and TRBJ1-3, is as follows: DAGVTQSPTHLIKTRGQQVTLRCSPKSGHDTVSWYQQALGQGPQFIFQYYEEEERQRGNFPDRFSGHQFPNYSSELNVNALLLGDSALYLCASSLAGSGNTIYFGEGSWLTVV.

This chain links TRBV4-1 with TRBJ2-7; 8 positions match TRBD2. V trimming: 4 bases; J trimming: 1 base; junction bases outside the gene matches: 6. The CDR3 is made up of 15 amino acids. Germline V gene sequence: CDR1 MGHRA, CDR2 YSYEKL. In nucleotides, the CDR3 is TGCGCCAGCAGCCCTTCGGGCGGGGGGTCCTACGAGCAGTACTTC. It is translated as CASSPSGGGSYEQYF.

The CDR3 DNA reads TGTGCCAGCAGCAGGGACAGGGGGCGAGGGGAGCAGTACTTC. Residues: CASSRDRGRGEQYF. The J gene is TRBJ2-7, the V gene TRBV27, with TRBD1 identical over 12 bases. The CDR3 sequence is 14 residues long. The trim removed 6 bases at V and 7 bases at J, leaving 7 bases unmatched. Germline-derived CDR1 and CDR2 are MNHEY and SMNVEV (reference sequence).

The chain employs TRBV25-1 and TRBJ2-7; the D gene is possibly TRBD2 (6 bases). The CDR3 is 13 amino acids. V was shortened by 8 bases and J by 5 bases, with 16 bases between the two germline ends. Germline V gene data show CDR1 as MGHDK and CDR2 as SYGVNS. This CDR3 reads CASWGGRAHEQYF. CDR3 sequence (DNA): TGTGCCAGCTGGGGAGGCAGGGCACACGAGCAGTACTTC.

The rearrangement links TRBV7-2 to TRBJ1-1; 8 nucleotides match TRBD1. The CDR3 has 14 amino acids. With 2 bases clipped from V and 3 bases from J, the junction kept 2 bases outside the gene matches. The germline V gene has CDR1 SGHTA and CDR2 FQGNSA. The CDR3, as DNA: TGTGCCAGCAGCTTACAGGGGGCGGACACTGAAGCTTTCTTT. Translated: CASSLQGADTEAFF. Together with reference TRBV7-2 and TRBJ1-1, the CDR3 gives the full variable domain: GAGVSQSPSNKVTEKGKDVELRCDPISGHTALYWYRQSLGQGLEFLIYFQGNSAPDKSGLPSDRFSAERTGGSVSTLTIQRTQQEDSAVYLCASSLQGADTEAFFGQGTRLTVV.